This TCR beta chain was documented in a study of blood T cell repertoires in COVID-19 (dated by TCRdb to the early 2020s). As for the study more broadly: Samples covering the acute and convalescent phases of COVID-19 were provided by collaborators in the United States, Italy and Spain. The sample metadata nearly always contained a de-identified subject ID, COVID-19 status, age in years and sex. Samples were obtained from the ongoing ImmuneRACE study (first 160 participants) and from some 1,300 subjects provided by 6 global collaborators. Subjects who had been exposed to COVID-19, were actively infected with it, or had recovered from it provided the deeply sampled blood TCRbeta repertoires that made up the dataset. The prospective study material was composed of cDNA or gDNA derived from T cells, B-cell-depleted T cells, or PBMCs. HLA class I and class II types, where available, came from metadata supplied by the sample provider rather than from assay-based typing. The repertoires were released in a freely available public database intended as a resource for research on the immune response to SARS-CoV-2. The paper as a whole reports these results and caveats: How much clinical and demographic metadata was included differed by source and by participant, and the metadata was provided uncurated.

V is reduced by 3 bases and J by 9 bases, leaving a spacing of 9 bases between them. Including cysteine and phenylalanine, the CDR3 has 12 amino acids. Kept here is only the CDR3 DNA, which spans 36 bases and is read in frame from base 1. Regarding this clone: Its antigen remains undetermined. Base qualities are not provided; no much larger clone lies one nucleotide away.

The immunoSEQ Assay, a bias-controlled multiplex PCR, was used to amplify TCRbeta CDR3 regions from genomic DNA. On the authors' methods: The number of nucleated cells in each sample was estimated from the amplification of reference gene primers within the assay. To quantify the absolute abundance of each unique TCRbeta CDR3 rearrangement, sequence reads were collapsed and filtered. Productive Simpson clonality was computed per sample as the square root of Simpson's diversity index over productive rearrangements. TCRdb re-hosts the immuneACCESS table, in-frame sequences only. Its copies lack some clones; in the studies checked, an unresolved V gene accounts for under half of them, and the cause for the rest is not known. V and J calls and clone size come straight from that table; D and trimming were deduced from the DNA. This sample is represented by about 260,000 clones; about 82% of them were singletons. The ten top clones hold about 2.1% of the sample.

Participants in the prospective study were aged roughly 18 to 100 years, lived in under 30 United States geographic areas, and enrolled through a virtual design. In the prospective study, cohorts were assigned on the basis of participant-reported clinical history obtained from a screening survey and a study questionnaire. Recovered participants in ImmuneRACE Cohort 3 were defined as having two consecutive negative NP/OP PCR tests, clearance from a healthcare professional, or resolution of symptoms. Each participant in the prospective study had whole blood, serum and a nasopharyngeal or oropharyngeal swab collected by mobile phlebotomists. Additional blood draws and questionnaires over an approximately 2-month period could optionally be provided by prospective study participants. Prospective study blood samples were shipped either frozen or at room temperature before DNA extraction.

The chain was built from TRBV12-3 or TRBV12-4 and TRBJ2-1; matching of 6 bases hints at TRBD2 as the D gene. The sequenced sample was PBMCs or T cells enriched from blood (not recorded which). The source of this sequence is a woman aged 45 to 65 who had recovered from COVID-19. The CDR3 protein sequence reads: CASSLGDFEQFF. The DNA sequence follows: TGTGCCAGCAGTTTGGGGGACTTTGAGCAGTTCTTC.